Presented here are 30 T cell receptor beta chains from one specimen sequenced in a study of cytomegalovirus exposure and HLA in healthy donors (dated by TCRdb to about 2017). The library was produced with the immunoSEQ multiplex PCR assay. For the multiplex PCR, a mixture combining 60 forward primers for TCR Vbeta segments and 13 reverse primers for TCR Jbeta segments was used. This is the immuneACCESS table as TCRdb keeps it, with only in-frame sequences that have V and J called. A part of the clones is gone; compared with another copy, unresolved V genes explain less than half, and the rest is unexplained. The sample yields 110,000 to 150,000 clones; less than 85% were counted once. Around 10% of the sample is taken by the ten largest. What was sequenced was PBMCs. Receptors were obtained from a woman between 50 and 59 years old in good health and CMV-seropositive.

The J gene is TRBJ2-2, the V gene TRBV7-9; weak D call: TRBD1 (5 bases). The CDR3 is 17 residues long. With 3 bases removed from V and 3 bases from J, the gap between germline ends came to 17 bases. Germline lookup yields CDR1 SEHNR and CDR2 FQNEAQ (reference sequence). The CDR3 is CASSLATRWTYTGELFF. The CDR3 DNA reads TGTGCCAGCAGCTTGGCGACCCGATGGACATACACCGGGGAGCTGTTTTTT. Full variable domain (remainder filled in from reference TRBV7-9 and TRBJ2-2): DTGVSQNPRHKITKRGQNVTFRCDPISEHNRLYWYRQTLGQGPEFLTYFQNEAQLEKSRLLSDRFSAERPKGSFSTLEIQRTEQGDSAMYLCASSLATRWTYTGELFFGEGSRLTVL.

The chain employs TRBV20-1 and TRBJ2-7; 7 bases match TRBD1. With V trimmed by 6 bases and J by 4 bases, 3 bases remained unmatched. The germline V gene encodes CDR1 DFQATT and CDR2 SNEGSKA (reference sequence). The CDR3 length is 11 residues. The chain's CDR3 is CSATGDYEQYF. CDR3 bases: TGCAGTGCAACAGGGGATTACGAGCAGTACTTC.

The chain uses TRBV18 and TRBJ2-7; tentatively, D is TRBD2 (6 bases). The length of the CDR3 is 16 residues. V was trimmed by 6 bases and J by 1 base, leaving 19 bases between them. Per the germline V gene, CDR1 is KGHSH and CDR2 is LQKENI. CDR3 loop: CASSDNGEASSYEQYF. CDR3 in DNA: TGTGCCAGCTCCGACAACGGGGAGGCGTCTTCCTACGAGCAGTACTTC.

The J gene is TRBJ1-6, the V gene TRBV19; TRBD1 is a possible D gene (6 bases). The length of the CDR3 is 15 residues. Trimming took 1 base from V and 7 from J, leaving 11 bases between them. Germline CDR1 is LNHDA and CDR2 is SQIVND (reference sequence). The CDR3 sequence: CASSIGQGKNSPLHF. In DNA form, the CDR3 reads TGTGCCAGTAGTATAGGGCAGGGGAAGAATTCACCCCTCCACTTT.

The genes are TRBV7-2 and TRBJ2-5; D may be TRBD2 (7 bases). Between the trimmed V and J ends, which lost 1 base and 2 bases, there was a span of 11 bases. This CDR3 is built from 15 residues. CDR1 SGHTA and CDR2 FQGNSA come from the germline V gene. The CDR3 nucleotides read TGTGCCAGCAGCTTAGGCGGGGGCGGGCAAGAGACCCAGTACTTC. Protein product: CASSLGGGGQETQYF.

V is TRBV4-2 and J is TRBJ2-3; a possible D gene is TRBD1 (6 bases). The CDR3 covers 16 residues. Germline V gene data show CDR1 as LGHNA and CDR2 as YNFKEQ. The germline V and J ends were trimmed by 1 base and 1 base, with 12 bases remaining between them. CDR3 DNA sequence: TGTGCCAGCAGCCAAGTGGCAGGGGAACGCACAGATACGCAGTATTTT. Encoded protein: CASSQVAGERTDTQYF.

This chain uses TRBV4-1 with TRBJ2-5, with TRBD1 matching over 9 bases. This CDR3 region has 16 residues. V lost 2 bases to trimming and J lost 4 bases; unmatched junction nucleotides: 8. CDR1 and CDR2 (germline): MGHRA, YSYEKL. The CDR3 nucleotides are TGCGCCAGCAGCCAACCCGGGACAGGGTTGGGAGAGACCCAGTACTTC. Translated: CASSQPGTGLGETQYF.

The chain recombines TRBV5-1 with TRBJ2-5, with 8 bases aligning to TRBD1. The closer fit of TRBJ2-7 to the DNA end suggests the J call may be wrong. Germline V CDR1 and CDR2: SGHRS, YFSETQ. The CDR3 has 13 residues. The CDR3 DNA reads TGCGCCAGCAGCTATGGACAGGGCGACGAGCAGTACTTC. It codes for CASSYGQGDEQYF.

V and J are TRBV7-6 and TRBJ2-2; weak D call: TRBD2 (5 bases). This CDR3 spans 12 amino acids. Trimming removed 3 bases at V and 6 bases at J, with 5 bases between. Germline V CDR1 and CDR2: SGHVS, FNYEAQ. The CDR3 here is CASSLGAGELFF. The CDR3 DNA is TGTGCCAGCAGCTTGGGAGCCGGGGAGCTGTTTTTT.

The chain is built from TRBV30 and TRBJ1-1, with D hard to call. The germline V and J ends were trimmed by 0 bases and 0 bases, with 8 bases remaining between them. The CDR3 extends over 14 amino acids. Germline V gene sequence: CDR1 GTSNPN, CDR2 SVGIG (reference sequence). The CDR3 loop is CAWSVRRLNTEAFF. CDR3 nucleotide sequence: TGTGCCTGGAGTGTACGCAGGTTGAACACTGAAGCTTTCTTT.

On this clone: Its ends do not fully match the called genes, so a read error is possible. The rearrangement links TRBV4-3 to TRBJ2-1, with TRBD1 as a possible D gene (5 bases). Germline V CDR1 and CDR2: LGHNA, YSLEER. The CDR3 totals 20 residues. DNA for the CDR3: TGCGCCAGCAGCCAAGATTGGGAAACCCTAGACAGACCCCAAACCAATAAGCAGTTCTTC. The encoded protein is CASSQDWETLDRPQTNKQFF.

This sequence joins TRBV28 and TRBJ1-5; weak D call: TRBD1 (6 bases). Germline V CDR1 and CDR2: MDHEN, SYDVKM. The CDR3 totals 13 residues. The V end lost 8 bases, the J end lost 6 bases, and 14 bases lay between the germline ends. Here the CDR3 DNA reads TGTGCCAGCGGCACAGGGTCGGTTCAGCCCCAGCATTTT. Protein: CASGTGSVQPQHF.

The CDR3 region has the DNA TGTGCCAGCAGACTGCTCCGGGACACCGATGGCTACACCTTC. The encoded protein is CASRLLRDTDGYTF. The chain couples TRBV2 to TRBJ1-2, with a weak D call TRBD1 (6 bases). The CDR3 length is 14 residues. The germline V and J ends were trimmed by 6 bases and 6 bases, with 17 bases remaining between them. Germline V gene data show CDR1 as SNHLY and CDR2 as FYNNEI.

In DNA, the CDR3 is TGCGCCAGCAGCCAAGGCCTAGCGGGGACCGGGGAGCTGTTTTTT. Encoded protein: CASSQGLAGTGELFF. The chain couples TRBV4-1 to TRBJ2-2; TRBD2 aligns across 9 bases. Germline V gene sequence: CDR1 MGHRA, CDR2 YSYEKL. Losses at the gene ends were 1 base for V and 5 bases for J; bases not matched to a gene: 2. The CDR3 runs to 15 residues.

The chain has TRBV19 and TRBJ1-2, with D maybe TRBD1 (6 bases). V gave up 7 bases and J gave up 2 bases, with 23 bases separating them. The CDR3 has 17 residues. Germline lookup yields CDR1 LNHDA and CDR2 SQIVND (reference sequence). The CDR3 DNA follows: TGTGCCAGTACCGCAAAAGGGGGTCAAACTAAAAACTATGGCTACACCTTC. Residues: CASTAKGGQTKNYGYTF.

This sequence joins TRBV9 and TRBJ1-3; 7 nucleotides match TRBD1. Trimming cost V 0 bases and J 0 bases; bases outside gene matches: 9. The germline V gene encodes CDR1 SGDLS and CDR2 YYNGEE. This CDR3 is built from 18 residues. The chain's CDR3 is CASSVATGTAISGNTIYF. DNA of the CDR3: TGTGCCAGCAGCGTAGCCACCGGGACAGCAATCTCTGGAAACACCATATATTTT.

This chain connects TRBV5-1 to TRBJ1-6, with 8 nucleotides matching TRBD1. J was trimmed by 8 bases and V by 6 bases; bases with no gene match: 10. Germline assignment: CDR1 SGHRS and CDR2 YFSETQ. This CDR3 has 15 residues. CDR3 loop: CASTQSTGEDSPLHF. The DNA of the CDR3 is TGCGCCAGCACCCAATCGACAGGGGAGGATTCACCCCTCCACTTT.

The chain couples TRBV28 to TRBJ2-7; 11 positions match TRBD1. Germline V gene data show CDR1 as MDHEN and CDR2 as SYDVKM. V was clipped by 8 bases and J by 4 bases; unmatched bases: 10. This CDR3 contains 15 residues. In DNA, the CDR3 is TGTGCCAGCGGACCCGGGGGGACAGGGGGGTACGAGCAGTACTTC. Translating it yields CASGPGGTGGYEQYF.

This chain's CDR3 is CASSFTGGAEEKLFF. CDR3 bases: TGTGCCAGCAGCTTCACAGGGGGCGCGGAGGAAAAACTGTTTTTT. The chain links TRBV7-3 to TRBJ1-4; the match to TRBD1 covers 9 bases. Germline CDR1 is SGHTA and CDR2 is FQGTGA. J gave up 8 bases and V 3 bases, and 7 bases lay outside the gene matches. The CDR3 covers 15 residues.

The chain is built from TRBV18 and TRBJ1-4, with D tentatively TRBD1 (5 bases). The germline V gene encodes CDR1 KGHSH and CDR2 LQKENI. V gave up 5 bases and J gave up 7 bases, with 17 bases separating them. The CDR3 loop spans 15 amino acids. The CDR3 spells CASSVNQGSGEKLFF. The CDR3 coding sequence is TGTGCCAGCTCAGTAAACCAGGGCTCCGGTGAAAAACTGTTTTTT. The variable domain in full, with the rest retrieved from reference TRBV18 and TRBJ1-4, is NAGVMQNPRHLVRRRGQEARLRCSPMKGHSHVYWYRQLPEEGLKFMVYLQKENIIDESGMPKERFSAEFPKEGPSILRIQQVVRGDSAAYFCASSVNQGSGEKLFFGSGTQLSVL.

This chain uses TRBV4-1 with TRBJ1-4; no definite D call. CDR3 size: 15 residues. Germline CDR1 and CDR2: MGHRA and YSYEKL. The V and J ends lost 1 base and 1 base respectively, with 7 bases between them. CDR3 nucleotide sequence: TGCGCCAGCAGCCAAGCGGTGTTAACTAATGAAAAACTGTTTTTT. Protein: CASSQAVLTNEKLFF.

This rearrangement joins TRBV6-1 to TRBJ1-1, with a weak D call TRBD1 (5 bases). Germline assignment: CDR1 MNHNS and CDR2 SASEGT. Trimming shortened V by 7 bases and J by 2 bases, and 14 bases separated the two germline ends. The CDR3 consists of 14 residues. CDR3 bases: TGTGCCAGCACTATGCGGGGGGATAACACTGAAGCTTTCTTT. As protein: CASTMRGDNTEAFF.

The chain combines TRBV28 with TRBJ2-7; D perhaps matches TRBD2 (5 bases). In germline, CDR1 is MDHEN, CDR2 SYDVKM. The CDR3 spans 13 residues. V was pared by 5 bases and J by 3 bases, with 11 bases between. The CDR3 nucleotides read TGTGCCAGCAGTGGTGGGAGAATCTACGAGCAGTACTTC. Residues: CASSGGRIYEQYF.

CDR3 coding DNA: TGTGCCGGGCACAGGGGTTGGCAAGAGACCCAGTACTTC. Translating gives CAGHRGWQETQYF. The chain combines TRBV6-1 with TRBJ2-5; TRBD1 matches 7 bases. The germline CDR1 and CDR2 sequences are MNHNS and SASEGT. V lost 11 bases to trimming and J lost 2 bases; unmatched junction nucleotides: 8. This CDR3 is 13 amino acids long.

The rearrangement links TRBV18 to TRBJ1-3; D is uncertain. Germline CDR1 is KGHSH and CDR2 is LQKENI. The CDR3 is made up of 15 amino acids. Trimming removed 5 bases from V and 1 base from J, with 12 bases in between. The CDR3 region is CASSFQALSGNTIYF. CDR3 sequence (DNA): TGTGCCAGCTCATTCCAGGCCTTATCTGGAAACACCATATATTTT.

The chain is built from TRBV27 and TRBJ1-6; D not resolved. The CDR3 is made up of 13 amino acids. V was shortened by 8 bases and J by 0 bases, with 5 bases between the two germline ends. CDR1 and CDR2 from the germline V gene are MNHEY and SMNVEV (reference sequence). CDR3 region: CASAGSYNSPLHF. The CDR3 DNA follows: TGTGCCAGCGCAGGCTCCTATAATTCACCCCTCCACTTT.

The chain links TRBV28 to TRBJ2-3, with D possibly TRBD2 on 6 matching bases. Germline-derived CDR1 and CDR2 are MDHEN and SYDVKM. The V end lost 4 bases, the J end lost 0 bases, and 14 bases lay between the germline ends. The CDR3 loop spans 16 amino acids. The CDR3 region has the DNA TGTGCCAGCAGTTGGGGAGGTCCAACTAGCACAGATACGCAGTATTTT. Its translation is CASSWGGPTSTDTQYF.

The rearrangement links TRBV6-6 to TRBJ2-1; 7 nucleotides align to TRBD1. Germline values: CDR1 MNHNY, CDR2 SVGAGI (reference sequence). CDR3 length: 12 residues. J lost 10 bases, V lost 5 bases, and 5 bases had no gene match. The CDR3 sequence is CASSPRTGEQFF. Here the CDR3 DNA reads TGTGCCAGCAGTCCTCGGACAGGCGAGCAGTTCTTC.

The chain carries TRBV4-2 and TRBJ2-7; possibly TRBD2 for D (6 bases). Trimming removed 1 base from V and 7 bases from J, with 14 bases in between. This CDR3 contains 14 residues. Germline V gene lookup returns CDR1 LGHNA and CDR2 YNFKEQ. This chain's CDR3 is CASSQGDSQREQYF. CDR3 in DNA: TGTGCCAGCAGCCAAGGGGACTCCCAGAGGGAGCAGTACTTC.

V is TRBV11-3 and J is TRBJ2-2; 8 positions match TRBD1. Germline CDR1 and CDR2: SGHNT and YENEEA. There are 18 residues in the CDR3. Trimming cost V 2 bases and J 5 bases; bases outside gene matches: 13. The CDR3 loop is CASSLPTDRGGSTGELFF. The DNA for the CDR3 is TGTGCCAGCAGCTTACCCACCGACAGGGGAGGTAGTACCGGGGAGCTGTTTTTT.